Included here is one TCR beta chain sequence, with context. This entry comes from a study of blood T cell repertoires in COVID-19. Across the study: Sites in the United States, Italy and Spain provided acute and convalescent COVID-19 samples. Nucleic acid was either cDNA or gDNA, and it came from T cells, B-cell-depleted T cells, or PBMCs.

V lost 2 bases and J lost 8; bases outside the gene matches: 5. This CDR3 spans 15 amino acids. Germline V gives CDR1 SGDLS, CDR2 YYNGEE. Per the authors' pipeline: Estimation of nucleated cell counts relied on the amplification of reference gene primers. The method was immunoSEQ multiplex PCR; TCRdb's version includes in-frame clones alone and lacks a portion of them. The V and J calls and clone size are taken from that table; D and trimming were inferred from the DNA. The repertoire has about 50,000 clones, less than 85% of them found once; the top ten carry roughly 12%. The TCR sequence derives from a human donor in a cohort sampled during active COVID-19. This sequence joins TRBV9 and TRBJ1-4; 11 bases line up with TRBD1. What was sequenced was peripheral blood. The CDR3 sequence: CASSVGQGAGEKLFF. The CDR3 nucleotides are TGTGCCAGCAGCGTCGGACAGGGGGCGGGCGAAAAACTGTTTTTT. The full variable domain, in which reference TRBV9 and TRBJ1-4 provide the parts outside the CDR3, is DSGVTQTPKHLITATGQRVTLRCSPRSGDLSVYWYQQSLDQGLQFLIQYYNGEERAKGNILERFSAQQFPDLHSELNLSSLELGDSALYFCASSVGQGAGEKLFFGSGTQLSVL.